This TCR beta chain derives from a study of T cells in Graves' hyperthyroidism and ophthalmopathy. Uncontrolled infection, other autoimmune disease, pregnancy or lactation led to exclusion. 9.5 to 10 ml fresh peripheral blood yielded the PBMCs. RNA transcripts were the template for amplifying TCR beta CDR3 regions. The study used the HTBI primer set for a first-round RT-PCR of the TCR CDR3. One entry per CDR3 protein, called by TCRdb with MiXCR from the multiplex PCR reads. The repertoire consists of approximately 400,000 distinct CDR3 sequences, with roughly 18% occurring once and the leading ten covering 40%. The source is a man aged 18 to 30 with Graves' ophthalmopathy. Specimen: blood.

CDR3 residues: CASSYSFQGSGNTIYF. CDR3 nucleotide sequence: TGTGCCAGCAGTTACTCATTTCAGGGGTCTGGAAACACCATATATTTT. The chain carries TRBV6-5 and TRBJ1-3; D perhaps matches TRBD1 (6 bases). The V and J ends lost 0 bases and 1 base respectively, with 10 bases between them. The germline V gene encodes CDR1 MNHEY and CDR2 SVGAGI. The CDR3 sequence is 16 residues long.